These 17 T cell receptor beta chains were all obtained from the same sample, sequenced in a study of vaccination effects on CD4 cells after COVID-19. ViraFEST used viral peptide pools to expand antigen-specific CD4+ T cells before sequencing. An approximately 10-day culture period preceded the isolation of CD4+ T cells. Of the BNT162b2 and mRNA-1273 vaccines, participants received two doses of one or the other. The protocol was immunoSEQ multiplex PCR, while the TCRdb copy is restricted to in-frame clones and leaves out a portion. The repertoire holds more than 9,500 clones, with over 60% as singletons. These receptors have no identified antigens. The sequencing here drew on CD4+ T cells from PBMCs cultured with SARS-CoV-2 spike peptides, taken after COVID-19 vaccination. The receptors here all came from a human donor who received a COVID-19 vaccine.

The chain combines TRBV9 with TRBJ1-2; possible D gene TRBD1, 6 bases. This CDR3 spans 14 amino acids. The V end lost 0 bases, the J end lost 5 bases, and 11 bases lay between the germline ends. CDR1 is SGDLS, CDR2 YYNGEE, per germline. CDR3 sequence: CASSVGRRGYGYTF. CDR3 nucleotides: TGTGCCAGCAGCGTAGGGCGCAGGGGATATGGCTACACCTTC.

J is TRBJ2-7 and V is TRBV6-5; 12 bases are a match to TRBD1. After removal of 11 bases from V and 0 bases from J, the junction contained 8 bases not matched to a gene. The CDR3 loop spans 15 amino acids. Germline CDR1 is MNHEY and CDR2 is SVGAGI. The CDR3 region is CAHRGGQGASYEQYF. The DNA for the CDR3 is TGTGCCCACAGGGGGGGACAGGGGGCCTCCTACGAGCAGTACTTC.

The V call is TRBV3-1 (or the pseudogene TRBV3-2), the J call TRBJ2-3; 11 bases fit TRBD2. The CDR3 has 16 residues. Germline V lookup: CDR1 LGHDT, CDR2 YNNKEL (reference sequence). The V segment lost 4 bases and the J segment 3 bases; nucleotides outside the gene matches: 6. The CDR3 coding sequence is TGTGCCAGCAGCCGAACTAGCGGGAGATGGACAGATACGCAGTATTTT. Protein: CASSRTSGRWTDTQYF.

The chain carries TRBV3-1 (or the pseudogene TRBV3-2) and TRBJ2-3; D might be TRBD2 (6 bases). The V gene lost 0 bases and the J gene lost 0 bases, with 16 bases spanning the gap. Germline values: CDR1 LGHDT, CDR2 YNNKEL (reference sequence). The CDR3 is 18 amino acids. The CDR3 sequence: CASSQDLGVGGSTDTQYF. The CDR3 DNA is TGTGCCAGCAGCCAAGATTTGGGGGTGGGGGGAAGCACAGATACGCAGTATTTT.

This clone has only a few counts. V is TRBV23-1 and J is TRBJ1-5; D gene uncertain. TRBV23-1 is filed as an ORF, its function uncertain. The CDR3 has 13 residues. Trimming removed 6 bases from V and 8 bases from J, with 14 bases in between. CDR3 sequence: CASRGGLFEPQHF. The DNA of the CDR3 is TGCGCCAGCAGGGGTGGACTTTTCGAGCCCCAGCATTTT.

This clone was detected once. The V gene is TRBV6-5, the J gene TRBJ2-2, with D perhaps TRBD1 (5 bases). Per the germline V gene, CDR1 is MNHEY and CDR2 is SVGAGI. There are 14 residues in the CDR3. The ends were cut back, 7 bases at V and 1 base at J, with 10 bases in the middle. CDR3 bases: TGTGCCAGCACTATACAGGTGAACACCGGGGAGCTGTTTTTT. It yields the protein CASTIQVNTGELFF.

The chain combines TRBV29-1 with TRBJ1-6; D possibly corresponds to TRBD1 (6 bases). V lost 6 bases and J 6 bases, leaving 15 bases between the germline ends. Germline V gene lookup returns CDR1 SQVTM and CDR2 ANQGSEA. The CDR3 runs to 14 residues. The DNA for the CDR3 is TGCAGCGTCGGTGGGCAGGGGATTAATTCACCCCTCCACTTT. Translating it yields CSVGGQGINSPLHF.

The chain joins TRBV6-5 to TRBJ1-5; TRBD1 aligns across 7 bases. This CDR3 region has 13 residues. Germline trimming cut 7 bases from V and 6 bases from J; bases unmatched to any gene: 6. Germline loops: CDR1 MNHEY, CDR2 SVGAGI. In nucleotides, the CDR3 is TGTGCCAGCATGGACAGGACAAGTCAGCCCCAGCATTTT. It is translated as CASMDRTSQPQHF.

This clone was counted only a few times. The V and J genes are TRBV5-1 and TRBJ2-7; D is undetermined. This CDR3 comprises 13 residues. The germline V and J ends were trimmed by 0 bases and 4 bases, with 8 bases remaining between them. Per germline, CDR1 SGHRS and CDR2 YFSETQ. CDR3 region: CASSLGQLYEQYF. As DNA, the CDR3 is TGCGCCAGCAGCTTGGGACAACTGTACGAGCAGTACTTC.

V and J are TRBV6-5 and TRBJ1-3; a weak D match, TRBD1 (5 bases). V lost 0 bases and J 8 bases, leaving 8 bases between the germline ends. CDR3 size: 13 residues. The germline gives CDR1 MNHEY, CDR2 SVGAGI. Written as DNA, the CDR3 is TGTGCCAGCAGTTACTCCGGGACCGACACCATATATTTT. Translating it yields CASSYSGTDTIYF.

This clone appeared a single time. The chain combines TRBV19 with TRBJ2-7; 10 bases are a match to TRBD2. The J segment lost 6 bases and the V segment lost 6 bases, leaving 11 bases of the junction unmatched. There are 15 residues in the CDR3. CDR1 LNHDA and CDR2 SQIVND come from the germline V gene (reference sequence). CDR3 amino acids: CASRTSSSGRAEQYF. In nucleotides, the CDR3 is TGTGCCAGTAGGACTTCCTCCAGCGGGAGGGCCGAGCAGTACTTC. The full variable domain, rest sourced from reference TRBV19 and TRBJ2-7, is DGGITQSPKYLFRKEGQNVTLSCEQNLNHDAMYWYRQDPGQGLRLIYYSQIVNDFQKGDIAEGYSVSREKKESFPLTVTSAQKNPTAFYLCASRTSSSGRAEQYFGPGTRLTVT.

This chain links TRBV2 with TRBJ2-1; D is perhaps TRBD2 (7 bases). The CDR3 length is 16 residues. Germline CDR1 is SNHLY and CDR2 is FYNNEI. Trimming took off 6 bases at V and 2 bases at J, with 17 bases between the two ends. This CDR3 reads CASRGLSGGPYNEQFF. The CDR3, as DNA: TGTGCCAGCAGGGGTCTCTCCGGGGGGCCCTACAATGAGCAGTTCTTC. Full variable domain (remainder filled in from reference TRBV2 and TRBJ2-1): EPEVTQTPSHQVTQMGQEVILRCVPISNHLYFYWYRQILGQKVEFLVSFYNNEISEKSEIFDDQFSVERPDGSNFTLKIRSTKLEDSAMYFCASRGLSGGPYNEQFFGPGTRLTVL.

The chain links TRBV25-1 to TRBJ1-1; 7 bases line up with TRBD1. The CDR3 extends over 15 amino acids. Germline V gene lookup returns CDR1 MGHDK and CDR2 SYGVNS. J lost 7 bases, V lost 5 bases, and 13 bases had no gene match. The CDR3 sequence is CASSFRGRKGSEAFF. CDR3 DNA sequence: TGTGCCAGCAGTTTTAGGGGGCGCAAGGGCAGTGAAGCTTTCTTT.

The J gene is TRBJ2-5, the V gene TRBV15; D unclear. Trimming left V 1 base short and J 4 bases short, with 13 bases between. CDR3 size: 15 residues. Per the germline V gene, CDR1 is LNHNV and CDR2 is YYDKDF (reference sequence). The CDR3 loop reads CATSRGMTVGETQYF. The CDR3 coding sequence is TGTGCCACCAGCAGAGGGATGACGGTGGGAGAGACCCAGTACTTC.

By share, this clone ranks as medium-sized. This chain uses TRBV2 with TRBJ2-3, with 9 positions matching TRBD2. The CDR3 runs to 15 residues. Germline V gives CDR1 SNHLY, CDR2 FYNNEI. V lost 8 bases, J lost 2 bases, and 8 bases stayed unmatched. The CDR3 DNA reads TGTGCCAGCGGAGTCTCTAGCGGGGTCACAGATACGCAGTATTTT. Protein sequence: CASGVSSGVTDTQYF. Looking up the rest from reference TRBV2 and TRBJ2-3 gives the full variable domain: EPEVTQTPSHQVTQMGQEVILRCVPISNHLYFYWYRQILGQKVEFLVSFYNNEISEKSEIFDDQFSVERPDGSNFTLKIRSTKLEDSAMYFCASGVSSGVTDTQYFGPGTRLTVL.

The gene calls are TRBV4-1 and TRBJ1-5, with a weak D call TRBD1 (6 bases). Per the germline V gene, CDR1 is MGHRA and CDR2 is YSYEKL. The CDR3 is 16 amino acids. With 1 base removed from V and 7 bases from J, the gap between germline ends came to 17 bases. CDR3 DNA sequence: TGCGCCAGCAGCCAAGGAGGGTACAGGGACGACCAGCCCCAGCATTTT. Its translation is CASSQGGYRDDQPQHF.

In nucleotides, the CDR3 is TGTGCCAGCAGCTTTAGAGGGCACCCCGTTAAGGAGCAGTACTTC. Amino acid sequence: CASSFRGHPVKEQYF. V gene TRBV7-8 combines with J gene TRBJ2-7; D is perhaps TRBD2 (5 bases). V was cut by 3 bases and J by 7 bases, with 19 bases left in between. This CDR3 contains 15 residues. Germline CDR1 SGHVS, CDR2 FQNEAQ.